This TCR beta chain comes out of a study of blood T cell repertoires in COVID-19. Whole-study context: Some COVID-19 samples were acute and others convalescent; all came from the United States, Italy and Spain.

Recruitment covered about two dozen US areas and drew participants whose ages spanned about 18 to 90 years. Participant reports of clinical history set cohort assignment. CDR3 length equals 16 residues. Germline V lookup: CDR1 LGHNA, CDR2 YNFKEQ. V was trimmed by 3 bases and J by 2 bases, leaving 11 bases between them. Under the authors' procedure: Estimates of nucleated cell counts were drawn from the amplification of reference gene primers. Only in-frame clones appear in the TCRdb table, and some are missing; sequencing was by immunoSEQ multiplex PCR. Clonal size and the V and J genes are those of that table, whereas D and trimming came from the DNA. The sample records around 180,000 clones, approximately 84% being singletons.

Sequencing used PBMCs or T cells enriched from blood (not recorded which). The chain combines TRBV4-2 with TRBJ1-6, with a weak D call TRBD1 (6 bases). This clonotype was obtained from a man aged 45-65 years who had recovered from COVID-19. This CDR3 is CASSQLEGAYNSPLHF. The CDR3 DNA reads TGTGCCAGCAGCCAGTTAGAGGGGGCCTATAATTCACCCCTCCACTTT.